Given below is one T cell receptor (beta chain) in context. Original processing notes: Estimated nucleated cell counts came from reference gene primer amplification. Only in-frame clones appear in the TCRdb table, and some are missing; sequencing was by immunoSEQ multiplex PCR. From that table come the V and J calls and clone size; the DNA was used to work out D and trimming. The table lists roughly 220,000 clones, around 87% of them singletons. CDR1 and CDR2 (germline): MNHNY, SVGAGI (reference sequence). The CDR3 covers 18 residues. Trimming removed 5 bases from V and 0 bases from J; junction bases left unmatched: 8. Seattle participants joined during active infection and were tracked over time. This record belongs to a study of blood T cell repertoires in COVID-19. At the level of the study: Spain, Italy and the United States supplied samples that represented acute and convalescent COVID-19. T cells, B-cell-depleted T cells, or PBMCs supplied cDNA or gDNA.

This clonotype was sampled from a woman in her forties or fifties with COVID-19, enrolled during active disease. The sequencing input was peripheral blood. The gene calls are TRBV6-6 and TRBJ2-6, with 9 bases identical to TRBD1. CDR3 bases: TGTGCCAGCAGTCGAACAGGGGGCCGAAGCTCTGGGGCCAACGTCCTGACTTTC. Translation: CASSRTGGRSSGANVLTF.